This T cell receptor beta chain was sequenced for a study of cytomegalovirus exposure and HLA in healthy donors. Study results and caveats: Clusters of TCRs from the first cohort tended to co-occur in the roughly 120 validation repertoires (as a later analysis found). Reportedly, cytomegalovirus status was diagnosed with high sensitivity and specificity. Among TCR beta chains, those listed as cytomegalovirus-associated numbered about 160.

Method: immunoSEQ multiplex PCR; TCRdb's copy keeps in-frame clones and lacks some. The table has 150,000 to 200,000 clones, approximately 96% seen once. A remark on this clone: The antigen is not known.

This CDR3 has 15 amino acids. Unmatched junction bases numbered 9, after V lost 3 bases and J lost 10 bases. What was sequenced was PBMCs. The receptor was derived from a woman between 18 and 29 years old in good health and CMV-seronegative. This chain joins TRBV23-1 and TRBJ1-6; 7 bases map to TRBD1. TRBV23-1 belongs to the ORF category, with a function that is uncertain. The CDR3 spells CASSHFLTGKSPLHF. The DNA for the CDR3 is TGCGCCAGCAGTCACTTCCTGACAGGGAAGTCACCCCTCCACTTT.